This entry lists 10 T cell receptor beta chains sequenced from one sample in a study of cytomegalovirus exposure and HLA in healthy donors. 60 Vbeta and 13 Jbeta primers were used in PCR. The method was immunoSEQ multiplex PCR; TCRdb's version includes in-frame clones alone and lacks a portion of them. The data hold about 170,000 clones, with 65% to 85% observed a single time. The specimen was PBMCs. The receptors were sampled from a boy aged 2 to 10 in good health and CMV-seronegative.

V is TRBV2 and J is TRBJ2-7, with a weak D call TRBD2 (6 bases). Germline CDR1 and CDR2: SNHLY and FYNNEI. Between the trimmed V and J ends, which lost 7 bases and 2 bases, there was a span of 18 bases. The CDR3 is made up of 15 amino acids. Written as DNA, the CDR3 is TGTGCCAGCACCGGTCCCCAAGAGCGGGCCTACGAGCAGTACTTC. Encoded protein: CASTGPQERAYEQYF.

The chain recombines TRBV10-3 with TRBJ1-1; D remains ambiguous. Germline CDR1 and CDR2: ENHRY and SYGVKD. This CDR3 is built from 15 residues. V was clipped by 0 bases and J by 3 bases, with 11 bases between them. The CDR3 DNA sequence: TGTGCCATCAGTGAGTCGTTGGTAGAGTACACTGAAGCTTTCTTT. It encodes CAISESLVEYTEAFF.

In its sample, this clone was seen once. The V and J genes are TRBV6-1 and TRBJ2-3; no clear D gene. Deletions cut 3 bases from V and 4 bases from J, with 8 bases between. Per the germline V gene, CDR1 is MNHNS and CDR2 is SASEGT. The CDR3 covers 13 residues. The DNA of the CDR3 is TGTGCCAGCAGTGATGACTGGCCAGATACGCAGTATTTT. The encoded protein is CASSDDWPDTQYF.

CDR3 DNA: TGTGCCTGGAGTTCGACAGATAACTATGGCTACACCTTC. Protein product: CAWSSTDNYGYTF. The chain couples TRBV30 to TRBJ1-2, with D possibly TRBD1 on 5 matching bases. The V and J ends lost 2 bases and 1 base respectively, with 8 bases between them. Germline-derived CDR1 and CDR2 are GTSNPN and SVGIG (reference sequence). The CDR3 runs to 13 residues.

The chain is built from TRBV7-2 and TRBJ2-5, with D possibly being TRBD2 (5 bases). The CDR3 spans 17 residues. The V gene lost 4 bases and the J gene lost 2 bases, with 20 bases spanning the gap. Germline V CDR1 and CDR2: SGHTA, FQGNSA. CDR3 in amino acids: CASSSTKRDLGQETQYF. DNA of the CDR3: TGTGCCAGCAGCTCAACTAAGAGGGATTTGGGGCAAGAGACCCAGTACTTC.

V gene TRBV29-1 combines with J gene TRBJ2-3; D possibly corresponds to TRBD1 (6 bases). Germline V lookup: CDR1 SQVTM, CDR2 ANQGSEA. There are 12 residues in the CDR3. Trimming took off 2 bases at V and 3 bases at J, with 6 bases between the two ends. For the CDR3, the DNA is TGCAGCGTTGAACAGGGGACAGATACGCAGTATTTT. This translates into CSVEQGTDTQYF.

In its sample, this clone was seen a few times. The rearrangement joins TRBV18 to TRBJ2-1; 9 bases match TRBD2. The length of the CDR3 is 15 residues. CDR1 and CDR2 (germline): KGHSH, LQKENI. V trimming: 4 bases; J trimming: 5 bases; junction bases outside the gene matches: 6. The CDR3 loop is CASSRSGSFNNEQFF. CDR3 coding DNA: TGTGCCAGCTCACGTAGCGGGAGTTTCAACAATGAGCAGTTCTTC.

This clone was detected once. The V call is TRBV7-9, the J call TRBJ2-7; TRBD1 matches 8 bases. The germline CDR1 and CDR2 sequences are SEHNR and FQNEAQ (reference sequence). V dropped 5 bases and J dropped 4; count of bases not matched to a gene: 10. The CDR3 runs 15 residues. CDR3 in amino acids: CASSARTGMKYEQYF. CDR3 sequence (DNA): TGTGCCAGCAGCGCCCGGACAGGGATGAAGTACGAGCAGTACTTC.

In its sample, this clone was seen a few times. The CDR3 sequence is CASSSGLGTAGELFF. The CDR3 DNA reads as TGTGCCAGCAGCTCAGGACTAGGAACTGCCGGGGAGCTGTTTTTT. This chain uses TRBV9 with TRBJ2-2; 7 nucleotides match TRBD2. The germline V gene encodes CDR1 SGDLS and CDR2 YYNGEE. J gave up 6 bases and V 4 bases, and 9 bases lay outside the gene matches. This CDR3 is built from 15 residues.

The V gene is TRBV10-2, the J gene TRBJ2-5; 10 positions match TRBD2. J was trimmed by 5 bases and V by 5 bases; bases with no gene match: 17. The CDR3 sequence is 18 residues long. From germline, CDR1 is WSHSY and CDR2 SAAADI. In DNA, the CDR3 is TGCGCCAGCAGTAACTATGTTATAGCGGGGGGAACCGGGGAGACCCAGTACTTC. It specifies CASSNYVIAGGTGETQYF.